This T cell receptor (beta chain) was found in a study of regulatory T cells in long-lasting Graves disease. Study summary: Prior antithyroid drug treatment in newly diagnosed Graves' patients lasted under 3 months. Whole-study findings and limits: The study found TRBV28, TRBJ1-2 and TRBJ2-5 favored in persistent disease.

Time point of the sample: newly diagnosed GD, antithyroid drugs for less than 3 months. The TCR library was made from RNA extracted from PBMCs. TCR beta libraries were built with iRepertoire HTBI primers and Arm-PCR of CDR3 regions. TCRdb re-called the multiplex PCR reads through MiXCR, storing one row per CDR3 protein. The sample contains roughly 500,000 distinct CDR3 sequences, 12% to 15% of which appear only once. The CDR3 loop spans 14 amino acids. Germline V gives CDR1 DFQATT, CDR2 SNEGSKA (reference sequence). On this clonotype itself: The antigen is undetermined. The junction differs from germline at one of its ends, possibly a read error.

This sample was also put to use in a study of T cells in Graves' hyperthyroidism and ophthalmopathy. From that paper: The study enrolled patients aged 18 to 65 with newly diagnosed hyperthyroidism of under 2 months' duration. The TCR CDR3 was amplified in a first-round RT-PCR using the HTBI primer set.

This sequence originates from a woman in her forties or fifties with Graves disease. The sample in question was peripheral blood mononuclear cells (PBMCs), obtained at new diagnosis, from a patient treated with antithyroid drugs. The chain joins TRBV20-1 to TRBJ2-1; a weak D match, TRBD1 (7 bases). CDR3 sequence (DNA): TGCAGTGCTAGAGGACAGGGACTTTACAATGAGCAGGACTTC. It codes for CSARGQGLYNEQDF.